One T cell receptor beta chain is described in this entry. This clonotype was counted between two and nine times. There is no known antigen for this receptor. The sample holds no much larger clone one base away, and base qualities are not on file. The data are from a study of neurological immune-mediated disorders (dated by TCRdb to 2018 to 2020). In the study overall: Among the roughly 35 multiple sclerosis patients, about 30 had relapsing-remitting MS and 3 had secondary progressive MS. Longitudinal samples, technical triplicates and paired sorted CD4+ and CD8+ T-cell subsets, alongside PBMC samples, were included among the approximately 110 TCR-beta libraries. The study compared peripheral blood TCR-beta repertoires of HTLV-I-associated myelopathy (HAM/TSP) patients, multiple sclerosis patients and healthy controls using UMI-based sequencing. The cohort included about 66 subjects: some 14 with HAM/TSP, about 35 with multiple sclerosis, and around 20 healthy controls. What the authors observed across the whole study: Expanded clones from different subjects shared no identical CDR3 amino acid sequences, which suggests that TCR-beta repertoires were private in all groups. Repertoires from 18 of 34 MS patients were grouped by phylogenetic analysis into a cluster of related CDR3 sequences, suggesting a possible repertoire-level signature. No clinical or MRI features were associated with the MS cluster, and the authors said that larger cohorts are needed. TCR clonal expansion was greatest in HAM/TSP patients and smallest in MS patients, who ranked below even healthy controls.

cDNA synthesis used template-switch 5'RACE with a primer carrying a 10-nucleotide random unique molecular identifier tagging each TCR transcript. Each sequencing run produced over 190 million TCR-beta sequences covering 15-18 subjects. The RNeasy kit was used to extract total RNA. The KAPA Real-time Library Amplification kit was used to amplify TCR-beta VDJ regions with primers targeting the TCR constant region and the 5'RACE anchor. Sample indexes and Illumina adaptors were added in a first PCR, after which library yield was increased in a second PCR. The roughly 650 bp TCR product was size-selected on a 2% E-gel SizeSelection system after Ampure bead purification. Before pooling, libraries had their quality checked on a Bioanalyzer, their concentration measured with Qubit, and their quantity determined with the Kapa Library Quantification kit. Libraries were sequenced paired-end 2 x 150 bp on an Illumina HiSeq 2500. To increase sequence diversity, roughly 25-31% phiX was spiked into each library pool. Concerning the study's data processing: The UMI-based MiGEC pipeline processed quality-filtered reads and removed over 75% of raw TCR sequences during error correction. VDJ genes were aligned to IMGT germline references, and each clonotype was defined by a unique CDR3 amino acid sequence together with V-J genes. Clonal expansion, Shannon diversity and CDR3 relatedness (CalcPairwiseDistances, ClusterSamples) were evaluated with VDJtools, and phylogenetic trees were built with CLCbio workbench. Clones with at least 8 unique UMIs were defined as expanded, with this threshold being based on coefficient-of-variation modelling across technical triplicates. Using fastp trimming at Q25 and MiXCR clonotype assembly, TCRdb reanalyzed the public sequencing data and kept in-frame beta chains. Identical CDR3 protein sequences are pooled into one entry, listed with their most common genes and DNA. The V and J calls here are based on TCRdb, not the publication. The sample table shows more than 50,000 distinct CDR3 sequences, and 3.9% are seen once. Under 1.5% of the sample rests with the top ten.

For the unsorted PBMC libraries, 2 million PBMCs were stored in RNAlater at -80 degrees C until RNA extraction and were used to generate the libraries. Multiple sclerosis patients were enrolled in a US clinical protocol evaluating disease progression by magnetic resonance imaging. PBMCs were separated from peripheral blood using Ficoll-Hypaque density gradient centrifugation and then cryopreserved in liquid nitrogen. Looking up the germline V gene (reference sequence) yields CDR1 SGHKS and CDR2 YYEKEE. V is shortened by 4 bases, J by 3 bases, and the region joining them spans 14 bases. Spanning cysteine to phenylalanine, the CDR3 consists of 14 amino acids. Of the read, only the CDR3 DNA is kept; its 42 bases are in frame from base 1.

Rearrangement joined TRBV5-5 to TRBJ2-7; TRBD1 is a weak D gene call, 6 bases matching. Specimen: PBMCs. The sequence was collected from a man younger than 40 with multiple sclerosis. The CDR3 region has the sequence CASSITRGGYEQYF. Read as DNA, the sequence is TGTGCCAGCAGCATTACTAGAGGGGGCTACGAGCAGTACTTC.